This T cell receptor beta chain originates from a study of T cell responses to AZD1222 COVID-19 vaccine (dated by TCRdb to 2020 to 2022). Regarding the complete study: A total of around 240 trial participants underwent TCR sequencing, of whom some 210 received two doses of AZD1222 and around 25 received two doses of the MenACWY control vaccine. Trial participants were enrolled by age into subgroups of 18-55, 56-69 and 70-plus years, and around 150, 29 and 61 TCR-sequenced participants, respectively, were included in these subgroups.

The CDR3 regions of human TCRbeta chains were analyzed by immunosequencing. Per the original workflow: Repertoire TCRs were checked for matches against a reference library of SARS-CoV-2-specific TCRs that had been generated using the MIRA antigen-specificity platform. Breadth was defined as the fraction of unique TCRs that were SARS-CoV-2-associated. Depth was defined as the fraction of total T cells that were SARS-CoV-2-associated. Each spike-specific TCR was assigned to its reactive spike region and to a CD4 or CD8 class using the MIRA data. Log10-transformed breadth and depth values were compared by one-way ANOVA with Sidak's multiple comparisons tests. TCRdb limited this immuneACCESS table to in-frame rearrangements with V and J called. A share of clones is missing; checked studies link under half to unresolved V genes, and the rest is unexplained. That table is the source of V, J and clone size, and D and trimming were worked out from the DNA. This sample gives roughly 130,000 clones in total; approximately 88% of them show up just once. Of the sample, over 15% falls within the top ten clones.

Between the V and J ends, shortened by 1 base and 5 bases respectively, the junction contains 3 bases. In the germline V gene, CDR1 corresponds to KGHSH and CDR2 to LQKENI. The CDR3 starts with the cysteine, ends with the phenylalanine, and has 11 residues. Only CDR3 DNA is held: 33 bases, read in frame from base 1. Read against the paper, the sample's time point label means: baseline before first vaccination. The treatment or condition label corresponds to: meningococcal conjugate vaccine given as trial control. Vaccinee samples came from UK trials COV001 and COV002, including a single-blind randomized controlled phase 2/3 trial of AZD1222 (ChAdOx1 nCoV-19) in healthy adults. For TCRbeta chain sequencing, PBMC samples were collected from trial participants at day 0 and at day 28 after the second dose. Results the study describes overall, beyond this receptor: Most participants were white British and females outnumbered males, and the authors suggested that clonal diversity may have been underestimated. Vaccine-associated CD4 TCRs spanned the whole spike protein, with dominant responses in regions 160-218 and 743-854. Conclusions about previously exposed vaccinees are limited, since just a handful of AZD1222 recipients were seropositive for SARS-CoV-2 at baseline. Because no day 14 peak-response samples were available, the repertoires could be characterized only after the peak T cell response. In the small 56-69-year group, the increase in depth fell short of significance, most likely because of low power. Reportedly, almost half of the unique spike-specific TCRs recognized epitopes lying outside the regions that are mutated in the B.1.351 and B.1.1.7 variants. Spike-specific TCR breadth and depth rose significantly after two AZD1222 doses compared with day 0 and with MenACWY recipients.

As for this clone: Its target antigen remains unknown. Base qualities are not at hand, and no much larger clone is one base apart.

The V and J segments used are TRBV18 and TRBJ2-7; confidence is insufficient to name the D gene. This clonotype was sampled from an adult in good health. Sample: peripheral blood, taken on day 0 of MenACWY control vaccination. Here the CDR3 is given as CASSPRNEQYF. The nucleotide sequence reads TGTGCCAGCTCACCACGGAACGAGCAGTACTTC.